Presented here are 30 T cell receptor beta chains from one specimen sequenced in a study of blood T cells in healthy people across ages. Using a J-beta primer mix together with a sample-barcoded 5' primer, a second PCR was run for roughly 7 to 11 cycles. In TCRdb, the 5' RACE reads were re-called with MiXCR into one record per CDR3 protein. Of about 800,000 distinct CDR3 sequences in the sample, 25% were seen once. The sample was also reused in another study, on T cells of mothers and their children.

Material: blood. The receptor set was obtained from a boy between 10 and 17 years old in good health.

V and J are TRBV7-3 and TRBJ2-5, with a weak D call TRBD1 (5 bases). With 4 bases removed from V and 4 bases from J, the gap between germline ends came to 16 bases. The CDR3 consists of 15 residues. CDR1 SGHTA and CDR2 FQGTGA come from the germline V gene. CDR3 DNA sequence: TGTGCCAGCAGCTGGGGCACTGGCGTTGGAGAGACCCAGTACTTC. It translates to CASSWGTGVGETQYF. Full variable domain (remainder filled in from reference TRBV7-3 and TRBJ2-5): GAGVSQTPSNKVTEKGKYVELRCDPISGHTALYWYRQSLGQGPEFLIYFQGTGAADDSGLPNDRFFAVRPEGSVSTLKIQRTERGDSAVYLCASSWGTGVGETQYFGPGTRLLVL.

The rearrangement joins TRBV12-3 or TRBV12-4 to TRBJ2-5; D unresolved. The closer fit of TRBJ2-1 to the DNA end suggests the J call may be wrong. The CDR3 covers 11 residues. In nucleotides, the CDR3 is TGTGCCAGCAGTTCCCGGGTACCCCAGTTCTTC. Encoded protein: CASSSRVPQFF.

This clonotype was picked up a small number of times. V usage is TRBV5-1 and J usage is TRBJ2-5; the D gene is possibly TRBD1 (5 bases). Matching the DNA end better, TRBJ2-7 makes the J call doubtful. The CDR3 spans 13 residues. Per germline, CDR1 SGHRS and CDR2 YFSETQ. CDR3 in amino acids: CASSLPQEYEQYF. The CDR3 nucleotides are TGCGCCAGCAGCTTACCACAGGAGTACGAGCAGTACTTC.

This clonotype came up a few times. This rearrangement joins TRBV5-1 to TRBJ1-1, with TRBD1 identical over 7 bases. CDR1 is SGHRS and CDR2 is YFSETQ in the germline V gene. CDR3 length: 14 amino acids. V lost 3 bases, J lost 6 bases, and 8 bases stayed unmatched. In DNA, the CDR3 is TGCGCCAGCAGCTCACAGGGGCCGAAATCTGAAGCTTTCTTT. Translating gives CASSSQGPKSEAFF.

This clonotype showed up just a few times. The chain links TRBV25-1 to TRBJ2-6; D not resolved. CDR3 size: 19 residues. Germline V gene lookup returns CDR1 MGHDK and CDR2 SYGVNS. The V end was cut by 3 bases, the J end by 0 bases, with 18 bases between. The CDR3 DNA is TGTGCCAGCAGTGATGAGCTAGTGGGGTCATACTCTGGGGCCAACGTCCTGACTTTC. It specifies CASSDELVGSYSGANVLTF.

This clonotype was picked up a small number of times. The chain employs TRBV29-1 and TRBJ2-1, with 7 nucleotides matching TRBD2. V lost 0 bases to trimming and J lost 3 bases; unmatched junction nucleotides: 11. Germline loops: CDR1 SQVTM, CDR2 ANQGSEA. The CDR3 totals 17 residues. The CDR3 region has the DNA TGCAGCGTTGAAGATAGGGGCCACGGGACTAACTACAATGAGCAGTTCTTC. This codes for CSVEDRGHGTNYNEQFF.

The CDR3 region is CATSTGVGNTIYF. The CDR3 bases are TGTGCCACCTCGACAGGGGTAGGAAACACCATATATTTT. The V call is TRBV19, the J call TRBJ1-3; 8 bases are a match to TRBD1. The junction had 6 bases not matched to a gene; V was cut back by 10 bases and J by 4 bases. Germline V gene sequence: CDR1 LNHDA, CDR2 SQIVND (reference sequence). There are 13 residues in the CDR3. The full variable domain, in which reference TRBV19 and TRBJ1-3 provide the parts outside the CDR3, is DGGITQSPKYLFRKEGQNVTLSCEQNLNHDAMYWYRQDPGQGLRLIYYSQIVNDFQKGDIAEGYSVSREKKESFPLTVTSAQKNPTAFYLCATSTGVGNTIYFGEGSWLTVV.

The V gene is TRBV6-2 or TRBV6-3, the J gene TRBJ2-3; D not certain. The CDR3 has 14 amino acids. Between the trimmed V and J ends, which lost 0 bases and 4 bases, there was a span of 8 bases. Germline lookup yields CDR1 MNHEY and CDR2 SVGEGT. CDR3 sequence: CASSYSIEPDTQYF. CDR3 DNA sequence: TGTGCCAGCAGTTACTCGATCGAGCCAGATACGCAGTATTTT.

Note on this clonotype: At one end, the junction sequence differs from germline, possibly due to a read error. J is TRBJ2-5 and V is TRBV18; unclear D gene. Germline V lookup: CDR1 KGHSH, CDR2 LQKENI. The CDR3 covers 16 residues. CDR3 protein: CASSPRSAGNRETQYF. The CDR3 nucleotides are TGTGCCAGCTCTCCACGGTCGGCAGGTAATCGAGAGACCCAGTACTTC.

This clonotype was seen more than once but under ten times. The chain employs TRBV24-1 and TRBJ2-1, with D uncertain. V was trimmed by 7 bases and J by 6 bases, leaving 9 bases between them. Germline V lookup: CDR1 KGHDR, CDR2 SFDVKD. The CDR3 loop spans 12 amino acids. Written as DNA, the CDR3 is TGTGCCACCAGCTCTTACTCCAATGAGCAGTTCTTC. Translating gives CATSSYSNEQFF.

This clonotype has only a few counts. The V call is TRBV6-6, the J call TRBJ2-3; D uncertain. CDR1 is MNHNY, CDR2 SVGAGI, per germline (reference sequence). The CDR3 length is 12 residues. Trimming took off 2 bases at V and 7 bases at J, with 7 bases between the two ends. The DNA for the CDR3 is TGTGCCAGCAGTTACGTAGAGAATACGCAGTATTTT. It yields the protein CASSYVENTQYF.

This clonotype appeared a few times. This chain links TRBV29-1 with TRBJ2-7, with TRBD1 matching 9 bases. CDR3 length: 13 residues. Looked up from germline, CDR1 is SQVTM and CDR2 is ANQGSEA. In nucleotides, the CDR3 is TGCAGTACTGAGGGACAGGGCACCTACGAGCAGTACTTC. Protein sequence: CSTEGQGTYEQYF.

Only a few counts were recorded for this clonotype. V is TRBV20-1 and J is TRBJ1-6; the match to TRBD1 covers 10 bases. CDR1 DFQATT and CDR2 SNEGSKA come from the germline V gene (reference sequence). This CDR3 region has 18 residues. The V and J ends lost 0 bases and 3 bases, in that order; junction bases with no gene match: 8. As DNA, the CDR3 is TGCAGTGCTAGAGATGGAGGACAGGGGGTGTGCTATAATTCACCCCTCCACTTT. Residues: CSARDGGQGVCYNSPLHF.

This clonotype has a count of ten or more. The chain is built from TRBV6-2 or TRBV6-3 and TRBJ2-1; D tentatively fits TRBD1 or TRBD2 (5 bases each). This CDR3 region has 13 residues. Trimming pared 2 bases from V and 10 bases from J, leaving 12 bases between. CDR1 and CDR2 (germline): MNHEY, SVGEGT. CDR3 nucleotides: TGTGCCAGCAGTTACGGGGGTTTGGGAGAGCAGTTCTTC. Translating it yields CASSYGGLGEQFF.

This rearrangement joins TRBV5-1 to TRBJ2-1; D is possibly TRBD1 or TRBD2 (5 bases each). The CDR3 consists of 14 residues. CDR1 SGHRS and CDR2 YFSETQ come from the germline V gene. V was clipped by 4 bases and J by 8 bases, with 16 bases between them. CDR3 protein: CASSAEQLGDEQFF. The CDR3 DNA reads as TGCGCCAGCAGCGCAGAGCAGTTGGGGGATGAGCAGTTCTTC.

CDR3 nucleotide sequence: TGTGCCAGCAGGACAGGGGTAGAGAGGACTGAAGCTTTCTTT. Its protein product is CASRTGVERTEAFF. The chain uses TRBV12-3 or TRBV12-4 and TRBJ1-1; 8 bases map to TRBD1. V dropped 6 bases and J dropped 5; count of bases not matched to a gene: 8. The CDR3 spans 14 residues.

The chain recombines TRBV10-3 with TRBJ1-3, with D possibly matching TRBD1 (5 bases). CDR1 ENHRY and CDR2 SYGVKD come from the germline V gene. V lost 8 bases and J lost 2, with 16 bases in between. The CDR3 has 15 amino acids. This CDR3 reads CAIRGKSVTGNTIYF. The CDR3 DNA reads as TGTGCCATCCGGGGGAAATCTGTAACTGGAAACACCATATATTTT.

The sample holds many counts of this clonotype. The rearrangement joins TRBV28 to TRBJ1-4; D might be TRBD1 (6 bases). The CDR3 extends over 15 amino acids. Germline CDR1 reads MDHEN; CDR2 reads SYDVKM. Trimming removed 5 bases at V and 8 bases at J, with 18 bases between. The CDR3: CASSPRTVLGEKLFF. The CDR3, as DNA: TGTGCCAGCAGTCCCCGGACAGTACTAGGAGAAAAACTGTTTTTT.

J is TRBJ2-3 and V is TRBV4-1; D is uncertain. Trimming took 0 bases from V and 5 from J, leaving 9 bases between them. Germline CDR1 MGHRA, CDR2 YSYEKL. The CDR3 runs to 14 residues. The DNA of the CDR3 is TGCGCCAGCAGCCAAGACGGCATCCAAGATACGCAGTATTTT. Residues: CASSQDGIQDTQYF.

In this sample, this clonotype turned up a few times. The chain recombines TRBV12-3 or TRBV12-4 with TRBJ2-7; 8 bases align to TRBD1. V gave up 2 bases and J gave up 7 bases; unmatched junction bases: 4. The CDR3 totals 13 residues. This CDR3 reads CASSLSGGREQYV. The CDR3 DNA follows: TGTGCCAGCAGTTTATCAGGGGGCAGGGAGCAGTACGTC.

The V gene is TRBV29-1, the J gene TRBJ2-5; no clear D gene. With the DNA end fitting TRBJ2-7 better, the J assignment may be wrong. This CDR3 is 13 amino acids long. Germline loops: CDR1 SQVTM, CDR2 ANQGSEA. CDR3 nucleotide sequence: TGCAGCGTAGTGACTCGCTCCTCCTACGAGCAGTACTTC. Its protein is CSVVTRSSYEQYF.

The rearrangement links TRBV20-1 to TRBJ2-5; 16 bases agree with TRBD2. The CDR3 has 19 amino acids. Germline V gene lookup returns CDR1 DFQATT and CDR2 SNEGSKA (reference sequence). The V and J ends lost 4 bases and 1 base, in that order; junction bases with no gene match: 12. CDR3 region: CSATVGTSGRGLSQETQYF. CDR3 in DNA: TGCAGTGCTACCGTTGGGACTAGCGGGAGGGGCCTTAGCCAAGAGACCCAGTACTTC.

The chain couples TRBV7-2 to TRBJ2-5, with 14 bases fitting TRBD2. CDR3 length: 16 residues. The V segment lost 3 bases and the J segment 5 bases; nucleotides outside the gene matches: 5. CDR1 SGHTA and CDR2 FQGNSA come from the germline V gene. For the CDR3, the DNA is TGTGCCAGCAGCTTGACTAGCGGGGGGGCTAGGGAGACCCAGTACTTC. Translated: CASSLTSGGARETQYF.

The rearrangement links TRBV4-3 to TRBJ2-1; D perhaps matches TRBD2 (5 bases). The J call may be incorrect, as the DNA end agrees better with TRBJ2-7. Germline CDR1 and CDR2: LGHNA and YSLEER. The CDR3 length is 13 residues. The CDR3 nucleotides are TGCGCCAGCAGCTTAGACTACGAGTACGAGCAGTACTTC. Translated: CASSLDYEYEQYF.

This chain connects TRBV6-1 to TRBJ2-2; 8 nucleotides line up with TRBD2. The junction had 10 bases not matched to a gene; V was cut back by 6 bases and J by 4 bases. The germline V gene has CDR1 MNHNS and CDR2 SASEGT. The CDR3 is 16 residues long. The CDR3 sequence: CASRPGTSGSTGELFF. CDR3 bases: TGTGCCAGCAGACCCGGGACTAGTGGGTCCACCGGGGAGCTGTTTTTT.

V and J are TRBV7-3 and TRBJ2-5; weak D call: TRBD2 (7 bases). The DNA end lines up better with TRBJ2-1; the J call may be wrong. The CDR3 consists of 19 residues. The germline V gene encodes CDR1 SGHTA and CDR2 FQGTGA. This CDR3 is CASSLNPLGGGLFYNEQFF. CDR3 nucleotides: TGTGCCAGCAGCTTAAATCCCCTCGGCGGGGGCCTATTTTACAATGAGCAGTTCTTC.

The J gene is TRBJ2-7, the V gene TRBV6-5; possible D gene TRBD2, 6 bases. The V gene lost 6 bases and the J gene lost 6 bases, with 15 bases spanning the gap. The CDR3 contains 13 residues. Germline V CDR1 and CDR2: MNHEY, SVGAGI. CDR3 in amino acids: CASRLGGEGEQYF. The CDR3 nucleotides read TGTGCCAGCAGACTAGGAGGGGAAGGCGAGCAGTACTTC.

The V and J genes are TRBV9 and TRBJ2-3; D remains ambiguous. The CDR3 consists of 15 residues. V was clipped by 1 base and J by 2 bases, with 11 bases between them. Germline lookup yields CDR1 SGDLS and CDR2 YYNGEE. The CDR3: CASSVRWVNTDTQYF. The CDR3 bases are TGTGCCAGCAGCGTACGGTGGGTGAACACAGATACGCAGTATTTT.

This chain uses TRBV20-1 with TRBJ2-7, with D unresolved. CDR3 size: 12 residues. CDR1 and CDR2 (germline): DFQATT, SNEGSKA (reference sequence). V was trimmed by 6 bases and J by 2 bases, leaving 11 bases between them. As DNA, the CDR3 is TGCAGTGCCCGATCAACCACCTACGAGCAGTACTTC. Amino acids: CSARSTTYEQYF.

This clonotype was picked up a small number of times. V is TRBV20-1 and J is TRBJ2-1; the D call may be TRBD1 or TRBD2 (7 bases each). V was trimmed by 6 bases and J by 8 bases, leaving 14 bases between them. The CDR3 has 12 amino acids. Germline V gene sequence: CDR1 DFQATT, CDR2 SNEGSKA (reference sequence). The CDR3 region has the DNA TGCAGTGCCAGGGGGGGACGGGATGAGCAGTTCTTC. This codes for CSARGGRDEQFF.